This entry concerns a single TCR beta chain. Its antigen is still unknown. V was trimmed by 2 bases and J by 8 bases, leaving 12 bases between them. The CDR3 is 13 amino acids. From germline, CDR1 is MNHEY and CDR2 SVGAGI. The sample comes from a study of shared clonotypes between healthy human individuals. Notes on the study in general: Clonotypes that were shared across a few donors made up around 4.6% of naive CD4 clonotypes.

Execution of the assay was at deep level. Sorted-subset replicate PCR reactions were performed with about 190 ng DNA, corresponding to roughly 29,000 T cell genomes. Data came from immunoSEQ multiplex PCR; TCRdb stores just in-frame clones and leaves some out. The repertoire holds a few million clones, approximately 93% seen once, with 0.39% in the top ten. The clonotype originates from a man aged 18 to 35 in good health. Some clones in this sample may be carry-over from other donors' samples. The J gene is TRBJ1-2, the V gene TRBV6-5; D is ambiguous. The specimen was naive CD4+ T cells from PBMCs. Subset denoted: CD45RA+ positively selected. CDR3 sequence: CASSYREGSGYTF. The CDR3 DNA reads as TGTGCCAGCAGTTACAGAGAGGGCAGCGGCTACACCTTC.